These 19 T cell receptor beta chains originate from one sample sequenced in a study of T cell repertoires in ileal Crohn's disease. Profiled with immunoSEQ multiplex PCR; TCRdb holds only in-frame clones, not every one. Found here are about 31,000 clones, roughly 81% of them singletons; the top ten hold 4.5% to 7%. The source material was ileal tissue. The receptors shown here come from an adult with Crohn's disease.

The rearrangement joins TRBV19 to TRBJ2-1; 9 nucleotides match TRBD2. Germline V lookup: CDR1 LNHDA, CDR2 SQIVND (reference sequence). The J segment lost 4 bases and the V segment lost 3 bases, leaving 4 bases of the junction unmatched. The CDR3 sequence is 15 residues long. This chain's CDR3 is CASSIQLAGYNEQFF. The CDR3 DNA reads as TGTGCCAGTAGTATTCAGCTAGCGGGGTACAATGAGCAGTTCTTC.

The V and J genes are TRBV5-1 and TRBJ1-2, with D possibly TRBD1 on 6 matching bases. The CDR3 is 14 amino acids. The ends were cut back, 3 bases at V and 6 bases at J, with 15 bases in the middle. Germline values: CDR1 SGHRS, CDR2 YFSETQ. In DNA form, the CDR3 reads TGCGCCAGCAGCTCCTTCGCAGGGGTGAATGGCTACACCTTC. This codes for CASSSFAGVNGYTF.

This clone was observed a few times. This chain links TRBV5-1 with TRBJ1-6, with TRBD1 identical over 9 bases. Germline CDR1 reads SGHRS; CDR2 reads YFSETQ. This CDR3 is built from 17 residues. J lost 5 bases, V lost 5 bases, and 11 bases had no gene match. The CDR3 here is CASRRTGGGFDNSPLHF. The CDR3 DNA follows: TGCGCCAGCAGACGAACAGGGGGCGGATTTGATAATTCACCCCTCCACTTT.

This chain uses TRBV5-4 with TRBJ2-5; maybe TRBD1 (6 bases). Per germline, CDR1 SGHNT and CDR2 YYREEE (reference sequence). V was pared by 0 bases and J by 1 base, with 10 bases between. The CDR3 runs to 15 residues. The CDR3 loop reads CASSLEQGPQETQYF. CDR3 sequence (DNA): TGTGCCAGCAGCTTGGAACAGGGCCCCCAAGAGACCCAGTACTTC.

The DNA of the CDR3 is TGTGCCAGCAGCTTGGTGGGCAGCTCCTACGAGCAGTACTTC. It translates to CASSLVGSSYEQYF. The V gene is TRBV5-6, the J gene TRBJ2-7, with D hard to call. The CDR3 is made up of 14 amino acids. From germline, CDR1 is SGHDT and CDR2 YYEEEE. V lost 0 bases and J lost 0, with 7 bases in between.

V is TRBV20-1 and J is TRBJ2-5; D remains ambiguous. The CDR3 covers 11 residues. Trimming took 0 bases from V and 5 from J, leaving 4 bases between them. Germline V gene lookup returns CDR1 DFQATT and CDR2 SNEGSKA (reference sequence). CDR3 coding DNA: TGCAGTGCTAGAGATTATGAGACCCAGTACTTC. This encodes CSARDYETQYF.

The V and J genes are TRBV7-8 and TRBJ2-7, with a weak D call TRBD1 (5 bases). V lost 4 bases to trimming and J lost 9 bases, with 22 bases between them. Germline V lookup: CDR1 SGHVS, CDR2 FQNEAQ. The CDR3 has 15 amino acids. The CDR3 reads CASSSRQSDDFAQYF. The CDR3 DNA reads TGTGCCAGCAGCTCAAGACAGTCGGATGATTTCGCGCAGTACTTC. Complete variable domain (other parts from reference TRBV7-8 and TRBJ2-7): GAGVSQSPRYKVAKRGQDVALRCDPISGHVSLFWYQQALGQGPEFLTYFQNEAQLDKSGLPSDRFFAERPEGSVSTLKIQRTQQEDSAVYLCASSSRQSDDFAQYFGPGTRLTVT.

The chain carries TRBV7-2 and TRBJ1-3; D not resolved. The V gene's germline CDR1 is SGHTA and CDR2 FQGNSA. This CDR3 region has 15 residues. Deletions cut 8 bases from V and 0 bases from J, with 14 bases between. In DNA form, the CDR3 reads TGTGCCAGCTCCCCCTACTCCCACTCTGGAAACACCATATATTTT. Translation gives CASSPYSHSGNTIYF.

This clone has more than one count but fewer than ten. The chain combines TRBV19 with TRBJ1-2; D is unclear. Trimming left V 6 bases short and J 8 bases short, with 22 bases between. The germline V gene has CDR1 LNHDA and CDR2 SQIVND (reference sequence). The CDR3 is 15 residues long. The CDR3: CASRYREQPGVGYTF. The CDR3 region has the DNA TGTGCCAGTAGATACCGGGAGCAGCCCGGGGTAGGCTACACCTTC.

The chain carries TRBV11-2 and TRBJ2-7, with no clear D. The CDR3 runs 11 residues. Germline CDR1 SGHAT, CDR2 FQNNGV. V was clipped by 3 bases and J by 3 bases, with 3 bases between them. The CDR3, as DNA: TGTGCCAGCAGCTTCAACTACGAGCAGTACTTC. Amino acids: CASSFNYEQYF.

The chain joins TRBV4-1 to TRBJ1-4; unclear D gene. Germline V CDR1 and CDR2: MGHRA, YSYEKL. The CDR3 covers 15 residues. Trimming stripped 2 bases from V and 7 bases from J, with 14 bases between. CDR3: CASSQLGGRGEKLFF. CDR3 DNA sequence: TGCGCCAGCAGCCAATTAGGCGGGCGCGGTGAAAAACTGTTTTTT.

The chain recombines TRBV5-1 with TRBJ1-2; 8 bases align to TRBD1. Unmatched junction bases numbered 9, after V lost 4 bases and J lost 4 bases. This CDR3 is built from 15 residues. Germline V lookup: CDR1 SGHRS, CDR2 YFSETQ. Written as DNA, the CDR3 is TGCGCCAGCAGCGACCGACAGGGGCTAGGCTATGGCTACACCTTC. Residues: CASSDRQGLGYGYTF. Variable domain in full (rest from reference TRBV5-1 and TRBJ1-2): KAGVTQTPRYLIKTRGQQVTLSCSPISGHRSVSWYQQTPGQGLQFLFEYFSETQRNKGNFPGRFSGRQFSNSRSEMNVSTLELGDSALYLCASSDRQGLGYGYTFGSGTRLTVV.

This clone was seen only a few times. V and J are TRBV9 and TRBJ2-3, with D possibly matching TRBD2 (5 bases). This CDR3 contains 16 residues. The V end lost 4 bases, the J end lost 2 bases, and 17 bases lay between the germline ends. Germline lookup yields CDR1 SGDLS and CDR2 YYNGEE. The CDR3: CASSPRGQTNTDTQYF. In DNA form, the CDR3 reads TGTGCCAGCAGCCCCCGGGGTCAGACAAACACAGATACGCAGTATTTT.

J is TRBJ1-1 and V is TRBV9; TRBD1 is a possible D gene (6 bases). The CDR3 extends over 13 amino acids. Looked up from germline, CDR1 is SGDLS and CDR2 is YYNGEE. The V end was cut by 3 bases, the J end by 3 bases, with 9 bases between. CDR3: CASSEGVHTEAFF. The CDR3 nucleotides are TGTGCCAGCAGCGAGGGGGTCCACACTGAAGCTTTCTTT.

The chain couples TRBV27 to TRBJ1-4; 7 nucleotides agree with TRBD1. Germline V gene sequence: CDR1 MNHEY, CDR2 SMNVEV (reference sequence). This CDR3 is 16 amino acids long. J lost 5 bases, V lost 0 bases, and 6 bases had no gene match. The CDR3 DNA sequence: TGTGCCAGCAGTTTATCCGGGGGACAGAAAAATGAAAAACTGTTTTTT. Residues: CASSLSGGQKNEKLFF.

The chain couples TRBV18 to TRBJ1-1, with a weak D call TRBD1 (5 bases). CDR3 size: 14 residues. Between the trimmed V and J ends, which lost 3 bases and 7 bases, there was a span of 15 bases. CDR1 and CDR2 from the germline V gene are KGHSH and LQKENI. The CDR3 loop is CASSPAGGMSEAFF. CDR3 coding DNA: TGTGCCAGCTCACCGGCTGGGGGGATGAGTGAAGCTTTCTTT.

The CDR3 reads CASIGGARPYEQYF. CDR3 nucleotides: TGTGCCAGCATAGGGGGAGCTAGGCCCTACGAGCAGTACTTC. The rearrangement uses TRBV2 and TRBJ2-7; D might be TRBD1 (6 bases). The CDR3 totals 14 residues. Germline lookup yields CDR1 SNHLY and CDR2 FYNNEI. Trimming took 7 bases from V and 2 from J, leaving 15 bases between them.

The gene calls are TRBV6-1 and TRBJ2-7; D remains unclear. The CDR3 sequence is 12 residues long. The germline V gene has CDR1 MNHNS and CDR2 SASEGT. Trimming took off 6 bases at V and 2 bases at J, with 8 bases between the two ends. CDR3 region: CASRGSPYEQYF. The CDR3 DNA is TGTGCCAGCAGGGGCAGCCCCTACGAGCAGTACTTC.

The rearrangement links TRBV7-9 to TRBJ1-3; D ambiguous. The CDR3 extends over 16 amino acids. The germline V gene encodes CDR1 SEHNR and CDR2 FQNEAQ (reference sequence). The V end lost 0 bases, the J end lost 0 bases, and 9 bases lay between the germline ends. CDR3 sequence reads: CASSLAIAGSGNTIYF. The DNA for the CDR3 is TGTGCCAGCAGCTTAGCAATAGCGGGCTCTGGAAACACCATATATTTT.